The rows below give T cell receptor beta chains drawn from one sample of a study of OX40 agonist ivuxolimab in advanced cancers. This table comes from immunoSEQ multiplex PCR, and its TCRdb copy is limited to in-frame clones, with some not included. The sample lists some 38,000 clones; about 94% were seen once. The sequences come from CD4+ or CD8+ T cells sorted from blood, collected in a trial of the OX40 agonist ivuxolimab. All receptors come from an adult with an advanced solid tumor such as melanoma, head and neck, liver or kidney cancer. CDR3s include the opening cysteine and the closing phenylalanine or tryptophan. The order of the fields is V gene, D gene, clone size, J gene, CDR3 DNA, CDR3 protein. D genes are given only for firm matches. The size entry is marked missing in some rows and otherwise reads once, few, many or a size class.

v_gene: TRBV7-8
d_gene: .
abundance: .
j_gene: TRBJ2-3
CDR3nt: TGTGCCAGCAGCTTAGGCACAGATACGCAGTATTTT
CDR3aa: CASSLGTDTQYF

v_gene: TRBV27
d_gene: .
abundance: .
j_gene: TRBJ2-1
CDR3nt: TGTGCCAGCAGTTTCAGCGGGTTAATGTACAATGAGCAGTTCTTC
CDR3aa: CASSFSGLMYNEQFF

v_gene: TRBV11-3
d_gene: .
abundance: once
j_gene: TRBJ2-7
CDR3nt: TGTGCCAGCAGCCTATTGACCTACGAGCAGTACTTC
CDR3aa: CASSLLTYEQYF

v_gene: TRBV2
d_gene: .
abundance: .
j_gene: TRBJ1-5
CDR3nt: TGTGCCAGCAGTGTCTTAGGGGGCAATCAGCCCCAGCATTTT
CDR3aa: CASSVLGGNQPQHF

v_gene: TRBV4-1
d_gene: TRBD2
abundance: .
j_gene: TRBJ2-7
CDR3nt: TGCGCCAGCAGCCAGATGGGGCTAGCGGGAAAGACCTTCTACGAGCAGTACTTC
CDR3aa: CASSQMGLAGKTFYEQYF

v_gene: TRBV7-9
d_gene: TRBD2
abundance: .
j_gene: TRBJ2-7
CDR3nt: TGTGCCAGCAGCCCCGGAACCAGCGGGAGGGCCTACGAGCAGTACTTC
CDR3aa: CASSPGTSGRAYEQYF

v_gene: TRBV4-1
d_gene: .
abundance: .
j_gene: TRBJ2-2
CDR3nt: TGCGCCAGCAGCCACGAGGGCTCAGAACTGTTTTTT
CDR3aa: CASSHEGSELFF

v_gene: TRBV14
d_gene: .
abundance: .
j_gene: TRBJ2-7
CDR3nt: TGTGCCAGCAGCCGCCCGGGACGTCCCTACGAGCAGTACTTC
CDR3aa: CASSRPGRPYEQYF

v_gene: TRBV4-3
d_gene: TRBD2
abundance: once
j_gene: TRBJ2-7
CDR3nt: TGCGCCAGCAGCCAAGATACTAGCGGATTTTACGAGCAGTACTTC
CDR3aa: CASSQDTSGFYEQYF

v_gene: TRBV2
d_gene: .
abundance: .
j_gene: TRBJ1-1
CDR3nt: TGTGCCAGCCGTCGGTCCTTCGGGGAATTGGTGAACACTGAAGCTTTCTTT
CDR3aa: CASRRSFGELVNTEAFF

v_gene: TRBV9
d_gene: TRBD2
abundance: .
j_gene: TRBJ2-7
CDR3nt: TGTGCCAGCAGCGTAGCTCTGGGGACTAGTTCCCACGAGCAGTACTTC
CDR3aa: CASSVALGTSSHEQYF

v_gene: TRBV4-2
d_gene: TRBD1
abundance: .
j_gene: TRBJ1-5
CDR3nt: TGTGCCAGCAGCCAGGAAACAGGGGGCGGACAGCCCCAGCATTTT
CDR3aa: CASSQETGGGQPQHF

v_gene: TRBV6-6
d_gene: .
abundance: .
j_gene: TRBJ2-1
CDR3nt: TGTGCCAGCAGTTCGAGCGTGGCGGGCTCCTACAATGAGCAGTTCTTC
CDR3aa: CASSSSVAGSYNEQFF

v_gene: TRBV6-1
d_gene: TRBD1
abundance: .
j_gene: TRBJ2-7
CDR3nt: TGTGCCAGCGCGGATGGACAGGGGGTGGGCGAGCAGTACTTC
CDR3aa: CASADGQGVGEQYF

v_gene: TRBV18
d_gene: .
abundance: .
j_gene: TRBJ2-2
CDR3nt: TGTGCCAGCTCCCTCCTTGGGGGAGCCAACACCGGGGAGCTGTTTTTT
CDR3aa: CASSLLGGANTGELFF

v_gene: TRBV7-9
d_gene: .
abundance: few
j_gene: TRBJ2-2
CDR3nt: TGTGCCAGCAGCCAGGGCCCCGGGGAGCTGTTTTTT
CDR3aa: CASSQGPGELFF

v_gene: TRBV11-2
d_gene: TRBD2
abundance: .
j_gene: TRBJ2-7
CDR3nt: TGTGCCAGCAGCTCGAGCGGGAGTTGGGGCGAGCAGTACTTC
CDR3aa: CASSSSGSWGEQYF

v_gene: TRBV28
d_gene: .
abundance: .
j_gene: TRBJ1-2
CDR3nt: TGTGCCAGCAGTTTTAGGGGGAAAGAATCGGGAGGCTACACCTTC
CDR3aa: CASSFRGKESGGYTF

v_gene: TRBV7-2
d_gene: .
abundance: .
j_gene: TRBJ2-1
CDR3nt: TGTGCCAGCAGCACCAGTCGGAATGAGCAGTTCTTC
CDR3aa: CASSTSRNEQFF

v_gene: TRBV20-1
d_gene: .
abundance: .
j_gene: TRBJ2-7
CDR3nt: TGCAGTGGACGAGGGGGTTACGAGCAGTACTTC
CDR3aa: CSGRGGYEQYF

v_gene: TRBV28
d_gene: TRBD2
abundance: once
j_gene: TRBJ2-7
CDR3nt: TGTGCCAGCAGCGGGAGGGCCTACGAGCAGTACTTC
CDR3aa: CASSGRAYEQYF

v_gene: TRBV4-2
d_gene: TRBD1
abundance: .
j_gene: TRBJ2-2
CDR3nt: TGTGCCAGCAGCCAGGACAGGGATACCGGGGAGCTGTTTTTT
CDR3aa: CASSQDRDTGELFF

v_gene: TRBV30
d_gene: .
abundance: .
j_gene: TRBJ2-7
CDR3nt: TGTGCCTGGAGTGAAGTATCCTACGAGCAGTACTTC
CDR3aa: CAWSEVSYEQYF

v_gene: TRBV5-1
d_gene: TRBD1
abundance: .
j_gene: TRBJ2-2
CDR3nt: TGCGCCAGCAGCTTGTTATTCACAGGGGGAGAAACCGGGGAGCTGTTTTTT
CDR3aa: CASSLLFTGGETGELFF

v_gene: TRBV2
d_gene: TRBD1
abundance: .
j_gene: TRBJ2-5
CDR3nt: TGTGCCAGCAAGATCCCAGGGGGAGAAGAGACCCAGTACTTC
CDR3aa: CASKIPGGEETQYF

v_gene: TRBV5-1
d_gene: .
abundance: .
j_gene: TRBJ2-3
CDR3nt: TGCGCCAGCAGCTTGTTCTCGGGAAACACAGATACGCAGTATTTT
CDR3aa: CASSLFSGNTDTQYF

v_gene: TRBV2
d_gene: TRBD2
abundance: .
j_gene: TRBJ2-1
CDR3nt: TGTGCCAGCAGTCTGGTCGGGACTAGCGGGACGAATGAGCAGTTCTTC
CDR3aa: CASSLVGTSGTNEQFF

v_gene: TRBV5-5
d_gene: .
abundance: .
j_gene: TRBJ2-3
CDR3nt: TGTGCCAGCAGCTATTTAGGGGGGGCCGATACGCAGTATTTT
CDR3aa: CASSYLGGADTQYF

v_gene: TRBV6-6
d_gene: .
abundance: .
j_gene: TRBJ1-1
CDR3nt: TGTGCCAGCCAGAACACTGAAGCTTTCTTT
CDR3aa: CASQNTEAFF

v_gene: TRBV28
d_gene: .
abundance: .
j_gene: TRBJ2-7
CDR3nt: TGTGCCAGCAGTTTATATGGGGAAGCACTCTCCTACGAGCAGTACTTC
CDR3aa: CASSLYGEALSYEQYF

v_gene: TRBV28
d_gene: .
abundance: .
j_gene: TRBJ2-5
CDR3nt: TGTGCCAGCAGTTCAGCCCAGACCCAGTACTTC
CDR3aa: CASSSAQTQYF

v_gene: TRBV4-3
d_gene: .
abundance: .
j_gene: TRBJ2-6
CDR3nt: TGCGCCAGCAGCCAAGCCCCCGGGGCTGGGGCCAACGTCCTGACTTTC
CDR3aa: CASSQAPGAGANVLTF

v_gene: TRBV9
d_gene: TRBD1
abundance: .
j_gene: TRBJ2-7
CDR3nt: TGTGCCAGCAGCGTAGGGGGGACAGGATCCTACGAGCAGTACTTC
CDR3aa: CASSVGGTGSYEQYF

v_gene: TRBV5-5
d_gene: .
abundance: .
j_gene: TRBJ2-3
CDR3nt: TGTGCCAGCAGCTTGGGGGGCGGGCCGGTGAATTTT
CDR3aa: CASSLGGGPVNF

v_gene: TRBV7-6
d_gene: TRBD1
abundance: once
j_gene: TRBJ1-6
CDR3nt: TGTGCCAGCAGCTTACAGGGGGTCGATTCACCCCTCCACTTT
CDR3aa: CASSLQGVDSPLHF

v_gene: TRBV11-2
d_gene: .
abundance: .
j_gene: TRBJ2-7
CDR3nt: TGTGCCAGCAGCTTAGGACTAGGGCTTTCCGAGCAGTACTTC
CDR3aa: CASSLGLGLSEQYF

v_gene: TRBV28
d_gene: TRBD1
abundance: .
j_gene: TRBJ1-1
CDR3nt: TGTGCCAGCAGTTTTCCTACAGGGGGAGGGTACACTGAAGCTTTCTTT
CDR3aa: CASSFPTGGGYTEAFF

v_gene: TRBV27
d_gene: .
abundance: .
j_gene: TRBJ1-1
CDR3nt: TGTGCCAGCAGTTTTGGAGTGGGACGGAAGAACACTGAAGCTTTCTTT
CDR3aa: CASSFGVGRKNTEAFF

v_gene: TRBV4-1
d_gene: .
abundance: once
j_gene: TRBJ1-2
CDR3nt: TGCGCCAGCAGCCAAGCCGGACAGCCAAATCTTTATGGCTACACCTTC
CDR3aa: CASSQAGQPNLYGYTF

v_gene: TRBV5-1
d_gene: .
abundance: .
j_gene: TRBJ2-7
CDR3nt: TGCGCCAGCAGCACGACCCGGGACTCGACCTACGAGCAGTACTTC
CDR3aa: CASSTTRDSTYEQYF

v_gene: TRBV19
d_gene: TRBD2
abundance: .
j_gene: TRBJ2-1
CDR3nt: TGTGCCAGTAGTATCGTGGGGACTAGCGGGAGGGCCCGAAATGAGCAGTTCTTC
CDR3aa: CASSIVGTSGRARNEQFF

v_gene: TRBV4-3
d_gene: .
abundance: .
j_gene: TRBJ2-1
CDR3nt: TGCGCCAGCAGCCAAGATAGGGGCCAGAGATACAATGAGCAGTTCTTC
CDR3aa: CASSQDRGQRYNEQFF